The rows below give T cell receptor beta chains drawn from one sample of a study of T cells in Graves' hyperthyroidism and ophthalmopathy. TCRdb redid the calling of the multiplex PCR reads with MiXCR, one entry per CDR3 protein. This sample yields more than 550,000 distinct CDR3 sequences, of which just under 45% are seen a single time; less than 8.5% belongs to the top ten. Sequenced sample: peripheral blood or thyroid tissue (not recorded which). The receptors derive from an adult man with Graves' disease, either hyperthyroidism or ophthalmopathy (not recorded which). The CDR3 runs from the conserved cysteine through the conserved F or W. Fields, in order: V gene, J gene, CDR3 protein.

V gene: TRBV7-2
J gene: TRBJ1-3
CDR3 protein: CASSAGGGPGNTIYF

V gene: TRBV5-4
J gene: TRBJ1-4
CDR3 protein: CASSGGRINEKLFF

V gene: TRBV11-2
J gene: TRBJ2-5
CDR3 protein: CASSKTVQETQYF

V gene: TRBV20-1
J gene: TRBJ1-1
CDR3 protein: CSANTGSRGTEAFF

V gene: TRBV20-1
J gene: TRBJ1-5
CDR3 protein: CSALRPLGETQHF

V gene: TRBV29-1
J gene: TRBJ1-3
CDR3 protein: CSAANSGNTIYF

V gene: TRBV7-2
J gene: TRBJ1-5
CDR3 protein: CASSQEGNQPQHF

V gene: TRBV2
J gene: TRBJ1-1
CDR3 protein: CTRQGNTEAFF

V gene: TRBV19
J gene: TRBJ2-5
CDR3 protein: CASSIHRVGQETQYF

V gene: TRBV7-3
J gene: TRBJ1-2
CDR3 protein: CASSVEGRDGYTF

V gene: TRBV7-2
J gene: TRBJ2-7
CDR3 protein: CASSSGGGDYEQYF

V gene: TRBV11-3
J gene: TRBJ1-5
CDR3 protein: CASSLGTGKNQPQHF

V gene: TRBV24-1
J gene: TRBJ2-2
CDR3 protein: CATSDLGLAGDSTGELFF

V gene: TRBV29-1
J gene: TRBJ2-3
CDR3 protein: CSARDRHIADTQYF

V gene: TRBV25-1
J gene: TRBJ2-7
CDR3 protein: CASSEITGNEQYF

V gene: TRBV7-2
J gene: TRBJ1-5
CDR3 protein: CASSLLNPGRDQPQHF

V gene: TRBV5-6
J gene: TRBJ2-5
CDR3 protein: CASSLRGGLQETQYF

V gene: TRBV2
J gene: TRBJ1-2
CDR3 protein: CASRENQDRGSGYGYTF

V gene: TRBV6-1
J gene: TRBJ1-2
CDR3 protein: CASMGRQDYGYTF

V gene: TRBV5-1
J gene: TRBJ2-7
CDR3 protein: CASSLGRLAEDEQYF

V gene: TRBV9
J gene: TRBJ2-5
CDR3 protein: CASSSQGQYF

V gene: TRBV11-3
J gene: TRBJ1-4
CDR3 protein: CASSSRRGEKLFF

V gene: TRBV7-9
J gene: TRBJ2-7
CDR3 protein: CASSLTGTSYEQYF

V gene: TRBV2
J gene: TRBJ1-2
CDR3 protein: CASSLMTGAYGYTF

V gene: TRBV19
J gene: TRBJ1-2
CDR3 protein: CASSAGTGNYGYTF

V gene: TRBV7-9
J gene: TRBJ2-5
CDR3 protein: CASSPRTGTQETQYF

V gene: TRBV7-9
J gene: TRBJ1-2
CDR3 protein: CASSLGGPGAYGYTF

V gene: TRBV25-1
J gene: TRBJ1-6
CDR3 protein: CASREQGLESSPLHF